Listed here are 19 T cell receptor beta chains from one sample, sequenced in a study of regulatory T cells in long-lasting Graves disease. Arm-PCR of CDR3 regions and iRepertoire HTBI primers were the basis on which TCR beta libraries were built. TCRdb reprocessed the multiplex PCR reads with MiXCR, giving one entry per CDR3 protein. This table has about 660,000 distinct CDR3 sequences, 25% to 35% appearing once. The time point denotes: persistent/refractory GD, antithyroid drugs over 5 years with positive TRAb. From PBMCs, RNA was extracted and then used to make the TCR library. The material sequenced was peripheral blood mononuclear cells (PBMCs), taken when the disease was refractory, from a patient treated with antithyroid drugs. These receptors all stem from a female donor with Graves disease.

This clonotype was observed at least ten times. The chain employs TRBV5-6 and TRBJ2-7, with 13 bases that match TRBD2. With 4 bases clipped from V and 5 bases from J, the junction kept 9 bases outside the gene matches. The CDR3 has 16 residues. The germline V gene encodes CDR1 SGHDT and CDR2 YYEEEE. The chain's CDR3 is CASSTGLAGLRNEQYF. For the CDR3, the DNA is TGTGCCAGCAGCACGGGACTAGCGGGACTCCGGAACGAGCAGTACTTC.

The chain's CDR3 is CASSPDSSTDTQYF. CDR3 coding DNA: TGCGCCAGCAGCCCGGACAGTTCCACAGATACGCAGTATTTT. V and J are TRBV5-1 and TRBJ2-3, with a tentative D call TRBD1 (6 bases). CDR1 is SGHRS and CDR2 is YFSETQ in the germline V gene. Trimming left V 4 bases short and J 2 bases short, with 11 bases between. The CDR3 totals 14 residues.

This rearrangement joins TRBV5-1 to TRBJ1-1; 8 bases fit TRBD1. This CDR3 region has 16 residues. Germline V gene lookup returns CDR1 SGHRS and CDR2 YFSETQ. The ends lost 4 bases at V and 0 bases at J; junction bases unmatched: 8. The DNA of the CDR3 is TGCGCCAGCAGCCCTAGATACAGGGGGATGAACACTGAAGCTTTCTTT. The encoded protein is CASSPRYRGMNTEAFF.

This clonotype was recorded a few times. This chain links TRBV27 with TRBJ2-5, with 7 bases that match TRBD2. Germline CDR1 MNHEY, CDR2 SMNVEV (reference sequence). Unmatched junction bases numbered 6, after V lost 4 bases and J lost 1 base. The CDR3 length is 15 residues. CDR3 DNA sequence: TGTGCCAGCAGTTACGGGAGCGGGATCCAAGAGACCCAGTACTTC. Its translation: CASSYGSGIQETQYF.

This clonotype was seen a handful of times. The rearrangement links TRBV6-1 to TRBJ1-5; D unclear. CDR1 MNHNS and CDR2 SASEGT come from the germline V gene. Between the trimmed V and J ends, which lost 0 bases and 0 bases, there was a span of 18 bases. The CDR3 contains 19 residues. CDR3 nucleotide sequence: TGTGCCAGCAGTGAAGCCTGGTTAGGCAGATACCCTAGCAATCAGCCCCAGCATTTT. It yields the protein CASSEAWLGRYPSNQPQHF.

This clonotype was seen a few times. The CDR3 region has the DNA TGCAGTGCTAAGGGCCAGGTGATGACCTACGAGCAGTACTTC. This encodes CSAKGQVMTYEQYF. This chain uses TRBV20-1 with TRBJ2-7, with D unresolved. V shed 4 bases and J shed 2 bases, with 15 bases lying between them. Per germline, CDR1 DFQATT and CDR2 SNEGSKA (reference sequence). The CDR3 has 14 residues.

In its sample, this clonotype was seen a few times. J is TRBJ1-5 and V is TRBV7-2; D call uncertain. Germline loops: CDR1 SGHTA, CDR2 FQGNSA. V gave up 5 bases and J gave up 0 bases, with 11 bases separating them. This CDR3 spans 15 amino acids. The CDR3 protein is CASSPRASSNQPQHF. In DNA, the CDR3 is TGTGCCAGCAGCCCCCGTGCGAGTAGCAATCAGCCCCAGCATTTT.

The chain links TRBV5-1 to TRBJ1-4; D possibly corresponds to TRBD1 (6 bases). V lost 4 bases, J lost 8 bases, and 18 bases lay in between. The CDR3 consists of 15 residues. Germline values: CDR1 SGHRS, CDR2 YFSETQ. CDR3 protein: CASSATGAYREKLFF. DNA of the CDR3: TGCGCCAGCAGCGCGACGGGGGCGTACCGGGAAAAACTGTTTTTT.

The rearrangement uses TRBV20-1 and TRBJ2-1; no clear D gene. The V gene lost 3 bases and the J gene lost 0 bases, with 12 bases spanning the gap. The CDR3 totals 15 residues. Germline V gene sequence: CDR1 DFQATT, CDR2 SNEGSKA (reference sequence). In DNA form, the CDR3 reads TGCAGTGCTAGCTTAGATGGACCCTCCTACAATGAGCAGTTCTTC. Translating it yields CSASLDGPSYNEQFF.

The CDR3 coding sequence is TGTGCCAGCAGCCGGACGGTCATGAGCACTGAAGCTTTCTTT. This codes for CASSRTVMSTEAFF. The V gene is TRBV7-3, the J gene TRBJ1-1, with D hard to call. Germline CDR1 and CDR2: SGHTA and FQGTGA. This CDR3 is 14 amino acids long. V shed 5 bases and J shed 4 bases, with 14 bases lying between them. The variable domain in full, with the rest retrieved from reference TRBV7-3 and TRBJ1-1, is GAGVSQTPSNKVTEKGKYVELRCDPISGHTALYWYRQSLGQGPEFLIYFQGTGAADDSGLPNDRFFAVRPEGSVSTLKIQRTERGDSAVYLCASSRTVMSTEAFFGQGTRLTVV.

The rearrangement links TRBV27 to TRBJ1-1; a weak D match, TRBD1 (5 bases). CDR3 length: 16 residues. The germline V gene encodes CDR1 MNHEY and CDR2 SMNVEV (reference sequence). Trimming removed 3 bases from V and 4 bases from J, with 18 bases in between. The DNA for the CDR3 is TGTGCCAGCAGTTTTAAGTCAGGCCTGAGGGGCACTGAAGCTTTCTTT. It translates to CASSFKSGLRGTEAFF.

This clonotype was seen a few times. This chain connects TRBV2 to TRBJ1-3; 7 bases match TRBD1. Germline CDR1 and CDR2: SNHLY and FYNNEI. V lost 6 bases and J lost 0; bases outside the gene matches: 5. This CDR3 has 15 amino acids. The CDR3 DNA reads TGTGCCAGCAGGAGGGGGGACAGCTCTGGAAACACCATATATTTT. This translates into CASRRGDSSGNTIYF. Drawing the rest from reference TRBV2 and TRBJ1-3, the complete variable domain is EPEVTQTPSHQVTQMGQEVILRCVPISNHLYFYWYRQILGQKVEFLVSFYNNEISEKSEIFDDQFSVERPDGSNFTLKIRSTKLEDSAMYFCASRRGDSSGNTIYFGEGSWLTVV.

CDR3 nucleotides: TGTGCCAGCAGGGCTTTCAAAGGAGGCGACGAGCAGTACTTC. Translated: CASRAFKGGDEQYF. J is TRBJ2-7 and V is TRBV2, with a possible D match to TRBD2 (5 bases). Germline loops: CDR1 SNHLY, CDR2 FYNNEI. V lost 6 bases and J lost 5, with 17 bases in between. The CDR3 covers 14 residues.

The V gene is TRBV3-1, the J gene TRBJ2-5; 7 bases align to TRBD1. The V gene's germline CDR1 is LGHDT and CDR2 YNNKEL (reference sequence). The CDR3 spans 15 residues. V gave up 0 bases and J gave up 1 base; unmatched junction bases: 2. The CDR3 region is CASSQEGQTQETQYF. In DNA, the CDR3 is TGTGCCAGCAGCCAAGAGGGACAGACCCAAGAGACCCAGTACTTC.

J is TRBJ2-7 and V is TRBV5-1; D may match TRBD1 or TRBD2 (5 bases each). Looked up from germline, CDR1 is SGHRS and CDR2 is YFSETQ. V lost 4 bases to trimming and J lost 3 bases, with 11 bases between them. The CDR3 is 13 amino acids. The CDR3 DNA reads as TGCGCCAGCAGCGGGGGTGGAGGCTACGAGCAGTACTTC. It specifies CASSGGGGYEQYF. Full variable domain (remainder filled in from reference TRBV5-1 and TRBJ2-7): KAGVTQTPRYLIKTRGQQVTLSCSPISGHRSVSWYQQTPGQGLQFLFEYFSETQRNKGNFPGRFSGRQFSNSRSEMNVSTLELGDSALYLCASSGGGGYEQYFGPGTRLTVT.

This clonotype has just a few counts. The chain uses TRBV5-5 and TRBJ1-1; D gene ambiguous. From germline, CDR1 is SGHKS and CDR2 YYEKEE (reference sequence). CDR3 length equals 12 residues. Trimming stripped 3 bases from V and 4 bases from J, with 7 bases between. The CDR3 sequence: CASSWSITEAFF. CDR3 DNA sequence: TGTGCCAGCAGCTGGTCCATCACTGAAGCTTTCTTT. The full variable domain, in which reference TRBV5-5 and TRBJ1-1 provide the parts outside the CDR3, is DAGVTQSPTHLIKTRGQQVTLRCSPISGHKSVSWYQQVLGQGPQFIFQYYEKEERGRGNFPDRFSARQFPNYSSELNVNALLLGDSALYLCASSWSITEAFFGQGTRLTVV.

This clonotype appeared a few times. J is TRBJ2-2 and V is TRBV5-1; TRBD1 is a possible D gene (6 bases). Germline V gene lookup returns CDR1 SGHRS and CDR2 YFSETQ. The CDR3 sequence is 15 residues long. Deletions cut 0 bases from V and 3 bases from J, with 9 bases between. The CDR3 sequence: CASSLEDRHTGELFF. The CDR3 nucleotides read TGCGCCAGCAGCTTGGAGGACAGACACACCGGGGAGCTGTTTTTT.

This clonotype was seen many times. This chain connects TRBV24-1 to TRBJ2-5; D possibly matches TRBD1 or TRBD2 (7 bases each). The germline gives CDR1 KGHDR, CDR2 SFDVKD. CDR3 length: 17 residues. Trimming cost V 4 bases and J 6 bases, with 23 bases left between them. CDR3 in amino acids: CATSDSGGGRKGQTQYF. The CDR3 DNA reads TGTGCCACCAGTGACTCAGGGGGGGGCCGTAAAGGGCAGACCCAGTACTTC.

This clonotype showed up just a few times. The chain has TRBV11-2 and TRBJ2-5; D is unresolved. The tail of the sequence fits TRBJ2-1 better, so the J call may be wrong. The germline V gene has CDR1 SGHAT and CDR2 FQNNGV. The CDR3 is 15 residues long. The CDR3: CASSLADLVIDEQFF. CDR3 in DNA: TGTGCCAGCAGCTTAGCGGATCTGGTTATCGATGAGCAGTTCTTC.